A selection of T cell receptor beta chains follows, all from one sample in a study of response to subunit inactivated influenza vaccine. TCRdb recomputed calls from the RT-PCR reads with MiXCR, one row per CDR3 protein. The data contain about 570,000 distinct CDR3 sequences, roughly 12% of them singletons. The same data also went into a second study, on T cells expressing NK-cell markers.

This specimen was PBMCs from blood, taken on the day of vaccination. These receptors all stem from a middle-aged man who received an inactivated influenza vaccine. Each CDR3 is given with its conserved first and last residue. The D gene is left open where the match is weak. Where a row states a size, it is once, few, many or the class of an expanded clone; other rows omit it.

CDR3 DNA	CDR3 protein	J gene	CDR3 length	clone size	D gene	V gene
TGTGCCAGCAGCCGAAGGACACAAATTGGTGAAAAACTGTTTTTT	CASSRRTQIGEKLFF	TRBJ1-4	15	.	.	TRBV5-8
TGTGCCAGCAGCCAAATGTCTAGCGGGGGCCACAATGAGCAGTTCTTC	CASSQMSSGGHNEQFF	TRBJ2-1	16	.	TRBD2	TRBV5-4
TGCGCCATAAGTGGGACTTCCTACAATGAGCAGTTCTTC	CAISGTSYNEQFF	TRBJ2-1	13	.	.	TRBV10-2
TGTGCCAGCAGCCTTAGCGGAACTCCACCTAATGAGCAGTTCTTC	CASSLSGTPPNEQFF	TRBJ2-1	15	many	.	TRBV2
TGCAGTGCTAGAGATTTGAGCGTGCGGGGGTACGAGCAGTACTTC	CSARDLSVRGYEQYF	TRBJ2-7	15	few	TRBD2	TRBV20-1
TGTGCCAGCAGTTTCCGACCTGGGGTTAGCACAGATACGCAGTATTTT	CASSFRPGVSTDTQYF	TRBJ2-3	16	few	.	TRBV12-3/TRBV12-4
TGCAGTGCTAGAGATCCTAGCTTAGCCCCCTACAATGAGCAGTTCTTC	CSARDPSLAPYNEQFF	TRBJ2-1	16	.	.	TRBV20-1
TGTGCCAGCAGTTACTCTTCGGTTCGAGGCTTCAATCAGCCCCAGCATTTT	CASSYSSVRGFNQPQHF	TRBJ1-5	17	few	.	TRBV6-2/TRBV6-3
TGTGCCAGTAGTATAGACCTTTTAAAGGGTTGGAACACTGAAGCTTTCTTT	CASSIDLLKGWNTEAFF	TRBJ1-1	17	few	.	TRBV19
TGCAGCGTAGATCCCGTCGGGACAGGTTTTGGTCAACGAGAGACCCAGTACTTC	CSVDPVGTGFGQRETQYF	TRBJ2-5	18	few	TRBD1	TRBV29-1
TGCAGCGGTGGGAGCTCCTACGAGCAGTACTTC	CSGGSSYEQYF	TRBJ2-7	11	few	.	TRBV29-1
TGTGCCAGCAGTTTATCGATCGCGGGGAACACCGGGGAGCTGTTTTTT	CASSLSIAGNTGELFF	TRBJ2-2	16	few	.	TRBV27
TGCGCCAGCAGCGTGACAGGGATTCACACCGGGGAGCTGTTTTTT	CASSVTGIHTGELFF	TRBJ2-2	15	.	TRBD1	TRBV5-1
TGCAGCGTTGAAGGCGGCTCCGGGAGGCAAGAGACCCAGTACTTC	CSVEGGSGRQETQYF	TRBJ2-5	15	.	TRBD2	TRBV29-1
TGCAGTGCCCCCATGGGCGGGAGAGAGACAGATACGCAGTATTTT	CSAPMGGRETDTQYF	TRBJ2-3	15	.	TRBD2	TRBV20-1
TGTGCCAGCAGTTTAGGGGACAGGGAAAAGGGTGAGCAGTTCTTC	CASSLGDREKGEQFF	TRBJ2-1	15	many	TRBD1	TRBV12-3/TRBV12-4
TGTGTCAGCACGTCGAACAATGAGCAGTTCTTC	CVSTSNNEQFF	TRBJ2-1	11	.	.	TRBV28
TGTGCCAGCAGCTTCCGGGAGAATAAAGCTCAGCCCCAGCATTTT	CASSFRENKAQPQHF	TRBJ1-5	15	few	.	TRBV5-8
TGTGCCAGCAGCCGATCCACAGGGGGCGCAAGGGGCTACACCTTC	CASSRSTGGARGYTF	TRBJ1-2	15	few	TRBD1	TRBV12-3/TRBV12-4
TGTGCCAGCAACGTTGGACTAGCGACCTACAATGAGCAGTTCTTC	CASNVGLATYNEQFF	TRBJ2-1	15	.	TRBD2	TRBV13
TGTGCCAGCAGCTTAGTTTGGCTCTCTGGGGCCAACGTCCTGACTTTC	CASSLVWLSGANVLTF	TRBJ2-6	16	few	.	TRBV7-2
TGTGCCAGCTCAGCGACAGAAAACTATGGCTACACCTTC	CASSATENYGYTF	TRBJ1-2	13	few	.	TRBV18
TGTGCCATCAGTGATAGCGGGACCTACAATGAGCAGTTCTTC	CAISDSGTYNEQFF	TRBJ2-1	14	.	TRBD2	TRBV10-3
TGTGCCAGCAGTTTATCTCGTTTGTTGCGGGGGGGAAATGAGCAGTTCTTC	CASSLSRLLRGGNEQFF	TRBJ2-1	17	few	TRBD2	TRBV28